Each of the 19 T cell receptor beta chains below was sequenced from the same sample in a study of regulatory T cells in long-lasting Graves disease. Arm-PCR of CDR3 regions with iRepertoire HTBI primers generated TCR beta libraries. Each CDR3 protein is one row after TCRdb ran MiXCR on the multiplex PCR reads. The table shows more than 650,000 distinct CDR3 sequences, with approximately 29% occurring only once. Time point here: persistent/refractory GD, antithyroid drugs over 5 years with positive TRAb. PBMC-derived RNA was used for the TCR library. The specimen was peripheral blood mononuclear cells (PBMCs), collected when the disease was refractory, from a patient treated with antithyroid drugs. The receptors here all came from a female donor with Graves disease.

CDR3 coding DNA: TGTGCCAGCAGCTTCAAGGGACAGGATTATGAAAAACTGTTTTTT. Translated: CASSFKGQDYEKLFF. The chain employs TRBV7-9 and TRBJ1-4, with 8 bases aligning to TRBD1. Germline V lookup: CDR1 SEHNR, CDR2 FQNEAQ (reference sequence). The V segment lost 3 bases and the J segment 6 bases; nucleotides outside the gene matches: 6. The CDR3 has 15 residues.

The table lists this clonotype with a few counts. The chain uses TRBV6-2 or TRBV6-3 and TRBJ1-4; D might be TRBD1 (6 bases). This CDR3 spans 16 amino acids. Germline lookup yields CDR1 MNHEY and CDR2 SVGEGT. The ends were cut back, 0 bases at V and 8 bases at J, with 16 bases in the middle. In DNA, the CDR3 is TGTGCCAGCAGTTACTCGGAGGCGGGGGCTCGGGAAAAACTGTTTTTT. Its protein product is CASSYSEAGAREKLFF.

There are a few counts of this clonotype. The CDR3 loop reads CSVEENTEAFF. In nucleotides, the CDR3 is TGCAGCGTGGAGGAGAACACTGAAGCTTTCTTT. The V call is TRBV29-1, the J call TRBJ1-1; no clear D gene. Trimming removed 6 bases from V and 1 base from J, with 6 bases in between. There are 11 residues in the CDR3. CDR1 and CDR2 (germline): SQVTM, ANQGSEA.

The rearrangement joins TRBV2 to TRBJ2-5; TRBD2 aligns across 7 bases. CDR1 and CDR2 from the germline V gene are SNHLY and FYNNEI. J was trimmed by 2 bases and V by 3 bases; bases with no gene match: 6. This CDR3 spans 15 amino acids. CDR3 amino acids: CASSERAGFQETQYF. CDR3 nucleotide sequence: TGTGCCAGCAGTGAGCGAGCGGGGTTTCAAGAGACCCAGTACTTC.

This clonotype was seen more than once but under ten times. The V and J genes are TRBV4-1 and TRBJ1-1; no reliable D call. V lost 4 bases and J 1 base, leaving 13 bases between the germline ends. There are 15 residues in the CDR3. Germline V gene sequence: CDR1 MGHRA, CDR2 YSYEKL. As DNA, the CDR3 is TGCGCCAGCAGCCCCTACCCCACAGCGAACACTGAAGCTTTCTTT. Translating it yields CASSPYPTANTEAFF.

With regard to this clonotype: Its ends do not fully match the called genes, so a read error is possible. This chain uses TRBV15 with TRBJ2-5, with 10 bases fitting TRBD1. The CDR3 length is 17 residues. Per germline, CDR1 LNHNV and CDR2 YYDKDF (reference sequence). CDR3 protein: CATSREKSRTGGETRYF. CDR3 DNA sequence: TGTGCCACCAGCAGAGAAAAATCCCGGACAGGGGGGGAGACCCGGTACTTC.

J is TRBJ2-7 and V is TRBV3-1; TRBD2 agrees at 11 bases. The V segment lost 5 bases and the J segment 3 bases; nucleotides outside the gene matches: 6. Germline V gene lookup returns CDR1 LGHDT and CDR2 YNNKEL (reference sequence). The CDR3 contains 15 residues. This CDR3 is CASSKATSGSYEQYF. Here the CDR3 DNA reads TGTGCCAGCAGCAAAGCTACTAGCGGGAGCTACGAGCAGTACTTC.

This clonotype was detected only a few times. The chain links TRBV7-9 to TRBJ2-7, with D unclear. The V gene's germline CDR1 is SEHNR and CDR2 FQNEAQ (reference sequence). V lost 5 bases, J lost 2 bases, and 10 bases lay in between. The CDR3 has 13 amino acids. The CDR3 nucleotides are TGTGCCAGCAGCGGGGAAGGTACCTACGAGCAGTACTTC. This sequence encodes CASSGEGTYEQYF.

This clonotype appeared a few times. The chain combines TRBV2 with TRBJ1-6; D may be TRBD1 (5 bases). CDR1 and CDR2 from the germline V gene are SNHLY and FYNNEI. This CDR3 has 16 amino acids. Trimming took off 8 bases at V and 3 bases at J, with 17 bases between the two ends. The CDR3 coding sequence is TGTGCCAGCGTGGCAAGGATAGGGGTCTATAATTCACCCCTCCACTTT. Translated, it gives CASVARIGVYNSPLHF. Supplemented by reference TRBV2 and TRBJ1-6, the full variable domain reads EPEVTQTPSHQVTQMGQEVILRCVPISNHLYFYWYRQILGQKVEFLVSFYNNEISEKSEIFDDQFSVERPDGSNFTLKIRSTKLEDSAMYFCASVARIGVYNSPLHFGNGTRLTVT.

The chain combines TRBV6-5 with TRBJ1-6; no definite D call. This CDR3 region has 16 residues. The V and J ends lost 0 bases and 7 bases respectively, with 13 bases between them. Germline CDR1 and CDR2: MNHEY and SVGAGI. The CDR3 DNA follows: TGTGCCAGCAGTTACTCGTACGAGGGCACGAATTCACCCCTCCACTTT. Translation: CASSYSYEGTNSPLHF.

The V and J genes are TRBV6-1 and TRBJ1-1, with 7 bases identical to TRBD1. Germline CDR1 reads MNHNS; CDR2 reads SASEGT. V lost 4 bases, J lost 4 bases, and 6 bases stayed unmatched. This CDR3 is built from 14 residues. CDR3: CASSAGQSFTEAFF. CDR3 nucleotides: TGTGCCAGCAGTGCGGGACAGTCTTTCACTGAAGCTTTCTTT.

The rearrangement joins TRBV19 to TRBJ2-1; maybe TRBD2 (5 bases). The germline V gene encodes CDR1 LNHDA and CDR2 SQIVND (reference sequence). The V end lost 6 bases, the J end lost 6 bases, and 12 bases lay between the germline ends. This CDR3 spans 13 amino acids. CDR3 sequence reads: CASRISGFNEQFF. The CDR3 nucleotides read TGTGCCAGTAGGATAAGCGGCTTCAATGAGCAGTTCTTC.

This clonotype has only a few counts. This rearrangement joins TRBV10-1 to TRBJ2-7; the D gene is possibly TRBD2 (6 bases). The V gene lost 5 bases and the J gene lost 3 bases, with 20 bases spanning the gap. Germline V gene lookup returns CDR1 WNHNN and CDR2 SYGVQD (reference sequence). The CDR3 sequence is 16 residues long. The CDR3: CASSRLLAYRLYEQYF. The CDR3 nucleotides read TGCGCCAGCAGTCGTTTACTAGCTTATCGTCTCTACGAGCAGTACTTC.

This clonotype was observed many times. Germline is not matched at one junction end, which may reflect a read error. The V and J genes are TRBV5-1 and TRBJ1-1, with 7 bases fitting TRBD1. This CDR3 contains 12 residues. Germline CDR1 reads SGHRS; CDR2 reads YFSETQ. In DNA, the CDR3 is TGTGCCAGCAGTTTCCAGGGGGCTGAAGCTTTCTTT. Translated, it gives CASSFQGAEAFF. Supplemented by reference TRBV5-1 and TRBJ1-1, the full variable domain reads KAGVTQTPRYLIKTRGQQVTLSCSPISGHRSVSWYQQTPGQGLQFLFEYFSETQRNKGNFPGRFSGRQFSNSRSEMNVSTLELGDSALYLCASSFQGAEAFFGQGTRLTVV.

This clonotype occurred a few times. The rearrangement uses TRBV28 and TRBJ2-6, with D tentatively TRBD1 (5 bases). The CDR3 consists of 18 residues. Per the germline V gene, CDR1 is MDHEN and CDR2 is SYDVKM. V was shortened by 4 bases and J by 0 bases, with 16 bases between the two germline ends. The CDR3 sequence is CASSSWTPGTSGANVLTF. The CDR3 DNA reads TGTGCCAGCAGTTCGTGGACACCCGGAACCTCTGGGGCCAACGTCCTGACTTTC. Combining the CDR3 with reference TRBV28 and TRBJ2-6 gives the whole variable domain DVKVTQSSRYLVKRTGEKVFLECVQDMDHENMFWYRQDPGLGLRLIYFSYDVKMKEKGDIPEGYSVSREKKERFSLILESASTNQTSMYLCASSSWTPGTSGANVLTFGAGSRLTVL.

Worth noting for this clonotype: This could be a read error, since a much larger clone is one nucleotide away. CDR3 in amino acids: CASSTRGQGRFDQPQHF. The CDR3 DNA sequence: TGTGCCAGCAGTACCCGGGGACAGGGGAGGTTCGATCAGCCCCAGCATTTT. This chain connects TRBV28 to TRBJ1-5; 10 positions match TRBD1. Germline V gives CDR1 MDHEN, CDR2 SYDVKM. CDR3 size: 17 residues. J lost 5 bases, V lost 5 bases, and 12 bases had no gene match. Full variable domain (missing parts from reference TRBV28 and TRBJ1-5): DVKVTQSSRYLVKRTGEKVFLECVQDMDHENMFWYRQDPGLGLRLIYFSYDVKMKEKGDIPEGYSVSREKKERFSLILESASTNQTSMYLCASSTRGQGRFDQPQHFGDGTRLSIL.

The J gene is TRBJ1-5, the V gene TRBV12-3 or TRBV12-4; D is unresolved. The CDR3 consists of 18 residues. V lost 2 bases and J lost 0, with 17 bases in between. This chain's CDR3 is CASSLLFGQTYSNQPQHF. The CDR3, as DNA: TGTGCCAGCAGTTTATTGTTTGGGCAGACCTATAGCAATCAGCCCCAGCATTTT.

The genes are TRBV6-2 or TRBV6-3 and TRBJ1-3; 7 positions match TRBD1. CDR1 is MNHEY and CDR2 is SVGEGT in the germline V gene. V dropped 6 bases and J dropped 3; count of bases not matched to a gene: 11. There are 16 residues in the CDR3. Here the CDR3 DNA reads TGTGCCAGCAGACGGGAGGGGGCTGGGTATGGAAACACCATATATTTT. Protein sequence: CASRREGAGYGNTIYF.

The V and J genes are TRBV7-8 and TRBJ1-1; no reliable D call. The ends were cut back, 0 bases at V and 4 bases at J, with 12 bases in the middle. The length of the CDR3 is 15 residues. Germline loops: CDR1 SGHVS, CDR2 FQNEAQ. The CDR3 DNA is TGTGCCAGCAGCTTAGCGGCGGGGATTCTCACTGAAGCTTTCTTT. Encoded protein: CASSLAAGILTEAFF.